One and the same sample provided the 15 T cell receptor beta chains below, sequenced in a study of T cells in localized non-small cell lung cancer. Clones were sequenced by immunoSEQ multiplex PCR, and TCRdb holds only the in-frame ones, with some missing. This sample has around 9,200 clones, with nearly 90% found just once. Specimen: peripheral blood, collected before any cancer treatment. These receptors originate from a female donor of 60 years or more with stage II squamous cell lung carcinoma.

The rearrangement links TRBV6-5 to TRBJ1-1; maybe TRBD1 (5 bases). Germline assignment: CDR1 MNHEY and CDR2 SVGAGI. The length of the CDR3 is 14 residues. The V end was cut by 2 bases, the J end by 4 bases, with 11 bases between. The CDR3 DNA sequence: TGTGCCAGCAGTTACCGCCGGGGGAGCACTGAAGCTTTCTTT. Residues: CASSYRRGSTEAFF.

The V gene is TRBV9, the J gene TRBJ2-1; possible D gene TRBD2, 6 bases. This CDR3 has 14 amino acids. Trimming cost V 0 bases and J 5 bases, with 9 bases left between them. Per the germline V gene, CDR1 is SGDLS and CDR2 is YYNGEE. The CDR3 region has the DNA TGTGCCAGCAGCGTAGGTCTAGCGAACAATGAGCAGTTCTTC. It encodes CASSVGLANNEQFF.

The chain has TRBV6-5 and TRBJ1-2; 7 nucleotides agree with TRBD1. Germline trimming cut 5 bases from V and 6 bases from J; bases unmatched to any gene: 9. The length of the CDR3 is 14 residues. Germline lookup yields CDR1 MNHEY and CDR2 SVGAGI. Here the CDR3 reads CASSRTGVLDGYTF. The CDR3 DNA is TGTGCCAGCAGTCGAACAGGGGTTCTGGATGGCTACACCTTC.

V gene TRBV7-6 combines with J gene TRBJ1-5; D may be TRBD1 (5 bases). This CDR3 is built from 13 residues. Per the germline V gene, CDR1 is SGHVS and CDR2 is FNYEAQ. Trimming cost V 3 bases and J 7 bases, with 10 bases left between them. CDR3 sequence: CASSFSGAQPQHF. For the CDR3, the DNA is TGTGCCAGCAGCTTCTCCGGGGCCCAGCCCCAGCATTTT.

The chain joins TRBV7-2 to TRBJ2-3; 15 nucleotides match TRBD2. The CDR3 has 15 amino acids. The trim removed 4 bases at V and 14 bases at J, leaving 10 bases unmatched. Germline CDR1 SGHTA, CDR2 FQGNSA. CDR3 protein: CASSSHTAGLAGGYF. The CDR3 region has the DNA TGTGCCAGCAGCTCCCACACAGCGGGACTAGCGGGAGGGTATTTT.

The chain has TRBV7-9 and TRBJ2-4, with D perhaps given as TRBD1 or TRBD2 (7 bases each). Trimming stripped 5 bases from V and 3 bases from J, with 14 bases between. This CDR3 is built from 15 residues. CDR1 is SEHNR and CDR2 is FQNEAQ in the germline V gene (reference sequence). The CDR3 nucleotides read TGTGCCAGCAGCCCAGGGGGGGAGGGCAAAAACATTCAGTACTTC. Its translation: CASSPGGEGKNIQYF.

This clone was recorded a few times. The V gene is TRBV6-1, the J gene TRBJ1-3, with D possibly TRBD1 on 5 matching bases. Germline CDR1 reads MNHNS; CDR2 reads SASEGT. Trimming stripped 4 bases from V and 8 bases from J, with 9 bases between. The CDR3 has 12 amino acids. For the CDR3, the DNA is TGTGCCAGCAGTGGACAGTCCCACACCATATATTTT. This gives the protein CASSGQSHTIYF.

The rearrangement joins TRBV6-1 to TRBJ1-4; D remains ambiguous. V was cut by 6 bases and J by 2 bases, with 4 bases left in between. In germline, CDR1 is MNHNS, CDR2 SASEGT. This CDR3 comprises 12 residues. Here the CDR3 DNA reads TGTGCCAGCAGGGATACTAATGAAAAACTGTTTTTT. It yields the protein CASRDTNEKLFF.

The chain uses TRBV6-1 and TRBJ2-3, with D possibly being TRBD1 (6 bases). V shed 4 bases and J shed 0 bases, with 17 bases lying between them. Germline CDR1 reads MNHNS; CDR2 reads SASEGT. The CDR3 consists of 17 residues. Here the CDR3 DNA reads TGTGCCAGCAGTGTACAGGGACGACAGTTTAGCACAGATACGCAGTATTTT. This translates into CASSVQGRQFSTDTQYF.

The chain couples TRBV11-2 to TRBJ2-1; D may be TRBD1 (6 bases). This CDR3 region has 15 residues. Germline assignment: CDR1 SGHAT and CDR2 FQNNGV. Trimming took 2 bases from V and 4 from J, leaving 12 bases between them. CDR3 nucleotide sequence: TGTGCCAGCAGCTTATCGGCAGGGGTATACAATGAGCAGTTCTTC. Translated: CASSLSAGVYNEQFF. Full variable domain (missing parts from reference TRBV11-2 and TRBJ2-1): EAGVAQSPRYKIIEKRQSVAFWCNPISGHATLYWYQQILGQGPKLLIQFQNNGVVDDSQLPKDRFSAERLKGVDSTLKIQPAKLEDSAVYLCASSLSAGVYNEQFFGPGTRLTVL.

The chain combines TRBV6-6 with TRBJ1-2, with TRBD1 as a possible D gene (5 bases). Germline lookup yields CDR1 MNHNY and CDR2 SVGAGI (reference sequence). There are 16 residues in the CDR3. V dropped 2 bases and J dropped 3 bases, with 16 bases sitting between them. The CDR3, as DNA: TGTGCCAGCAGTTACGCCAGCACCGGGACGGACTATGGCTACACCTTC. It specifies CASSYASTGTDYGYTF.

This clone was seen once. This CDR3 is CSGGRDTEAFF. DNA for the CDR3: TGCAGCGGAGGACGAGACACTGAAGCTTTCTTT. This sequence joins TRBV29-1 and TRBJ1-1; D gene uncertain. The germline V gene encodes CDR1 SQVTM and CDR2 ANQGSEA. The CDR3 is made up of 11 amino acids. Trimming cost V 7 bases and J 3 bases, with 9 bases left between them. The full variable domain, its missing parts supplied by reference TRBV29-1 and TRBJ1-1, is SAVISQKPSRDICQRGTSLTIQCQVDSQVTMMFWYRQQPGQSLTLIATANQGSEATYESGFVIDKFPISRPNLTFSTLTVSNMSPEDSSIYLCSGGRDTEAFFGQGTRLTVV.

The chain uses TRBV21-1 and TRBJ2-1; the listed D gene, TRBD1, was not tested against the DNA. TRBV21-1 is noted as a pseudogene. The length of the CDR3 is 14 residues. The CDR3 DNA follows: TGTGCCAGCAGCGAGGCAGGGCTTTACAATGAGCAGTTCTTC. Protein: CASSEAGLYNEQFF.

The chain employs TRBV7-2 and TRBJ1-5, with D possibly TRBD1 on 6 matching bases. Germline V lookup: CDR1 SGHTA, CDR2 FQGNSA. The V gene lost 5 bases and the J gene lost 7 bases, with 12 bases spanning the gap. CDR3 size: 13 residues. CDR3 in DNA: TGTGCCAGCAGCACCCCTGGGGGCCAGCCCCAGCATTTT. Translation: CASSTPGGQPQHF. Full variable domain (outside the CDR3, taken from reference TRBV7-2 and TRBJ1-5): GAGVSQSPSNKVTEKGKDVELRCDPISGHTALYWYRQSLGQGLEFLIYFQGNSAPDKSGLPSDRFSAERTGGSVSTLTIQRTQQEDSAVYLCASSTPGGQPQHFGDGTRLSIL.

The rearrangement joins TRBV5-1 to TRBJ2-3, with 7 bases aligning to TRBD1. Germline CDR1 SGHRS, CDR2 YFSETQ. V dropped 3 bases and J dropped 1; count of bases not matched to a gene: 14. The CDR3 spans 18 residues. The CDR3 protein is CASSYLPGDRLRTDTQYF. The CDR3 bases are TGCGCCAGCAGCTACCTACCCGGGGACAGACTACGCACAGATACGCAGTATTTT.